These T cell receptor beta chains were read from a single sample in a study of blood T cell repertoires in COVID-19. Sequencing was performed with immunoSEQ multiplex PCR; in TCRdb, only in-frame clones are kept and a portion is missing. This table has 200,000 or so clones, around nine tenths appearing once. Sequencing was performed on peripheral blood. The receptors derive from a man over 45 with COVID-19, enrolled during active disease. Each CDR3 is given with its conserved first and last residue. A D gene is named only where the DNA matches it firmly. Only some rows state a clone size, as once, few, many or a class for expanded clones.

>TRBJ2-7|-|-|TRBV5-4
TGTGCCAGCAGCTTCGGGTCGAGCTCCTACGAGCAGTACTTC
CASSFGSSSYEQYF
>TRBJ2-1|-|few|TRBV6-5
TGTGCCAGCGCACGGTGGGCCTCCTACAATGAGCAGTTCTTC
CASARWASYNEQFF
>TRBJ1-2|TRBD1|-|TRBV5-5
TGTGCCAGCAGCCCACCCGACAGGGTCTATGGCTACACCTTC
CASSPPDRVYGYTF
>TRBJ2-1|TRBD2|-|TRBV6-5
TGTGCCAGACACCGATTAGGCGGGAGTGGACCTGAGCAGTTCTTC
CARHRLGGSGPEQFF
>TRBJ1-1|TRBD1|-|TRBV6-5
TGTGCCAGCAGTCAGGGACAGGGGTTAGACACTGAAGCTTTCTTT
CASSQGQGLDTEAFF
>TRBJ1-6|-|-|TRBV5-5
TGTGCCAGCAGCTTGGGTTGGGAGTTGAATTCACCCCTCCACTTT
CASSLGWELNSPLHF
>TRBJ1-2|-|-|TRBV28
TGTGCCAGCAGTTTAAGTTACGACCGGGGGTATGGCTACACCTTC
CASSLSYDRGYGYTF
>TRBJ2-7|TRBD1|-|TRBV5-4
TGTGCCAGCAGCTTGACCCAGGGGGCCCTCACCGAGCAGTACTTC
CASSLTQGALTEQYF
>TRBJ1-4|-|-|TRBV5-1
TGCGCCAGCAGCTTGACGGTTGCTAATGAAAAACTGTTTTTT
CASSLTVANEKLFF
>TRBJ1-3|-|-|TRBV28
TGTGCCAGCAGTTTGGTGTCAGGGCCTGGAAACACCATATATTTT
CASSLVSGPGNTIYF
>TRBJ2-2|TRBD2|few|TRBV25-1
TGTGCCACCAGGCTAACAGGAGCGGGGAGGAACACCGGGGAGCTGTTTTTT
CATRLTGAGRNTGELFF
>TRBJ1-3|-|-|TRBV7-2
TGTGCCAGCAGCTTAACCTCCACCGGGTCGGGCTCTGGAAACACCATATATTTT
CASSLTSTGSGSGNTIYF
>TRBJ2-5|-|-|TRBV9
TGTGCCAGCAGCGCCTTGGGGGCAGAATCTGCCCCGTACTTC
CASSALGAESAPYF
>TRBJ1-1|TRBD1|-|TRBV9
TGTGCCAGCAGCGTAGGACAGGGGGCGGATCCCACTGAAGCTTTCTTT
CASSVGQGADPTEAFF
>TRBJ1-6|-|-|TRBV19
TGTGCCACAGGGGATTTTTATTCACCCCTCCACTTT
CATGDFYSPLHF
>TRBJ2-7|TRBD1|-|TRBV18
TGTGCCAGCTCCCCGAGGACAGGGACCCACGAGCAGTACTTC
CASSPRTGTHEQYF
>TRBJ2-3|-|-|TRBV19
TGTGCCAGCTCTCGGGACATTGAGATGGATACGCAGTATTTT
CASSRDIEMDTQYF
>TRBJ2-1|TRBD1|-|TRBV5-1
TGCGCCAGCAGCTTGGACAGGGGGTCCTACAATGAGCAGTTCTTC
CASSLDRGSYNEQFF
>TRBJ2-3|TRBD2|-|TRBV3-1/TRBV3-2
TGTGCCAGCAGCAGCGGGGTAGCGGGGGATGATACGCAGTATTTT
CASSSGVAGDDTQYF
>TRBJ2-1|TRBD2|-|TRBV7-2
TGTGCCAGCAGCACCTCCGGGACTAGCGGGAGGGATGAGCAGTTCTTC
CASSTSGTSGRDEQFF
>TRBJ2-2|TRBD2|-|TRBV27
TGTGCCAGCAGGAGAAATACGGGGGGGCCGCACGGGGAGCTGTTTTTT
CASRRNTGGPHGELFF
>TRBJ2-4|TRBD1|-|TRBV9
TGTGCCAGCAGCCCCCCCCAGGGACAGGGCGGGGACATTCAGTACTTC
CASSPPQGQGGDIQYF
>TRBJ1-2|TRBD1|-|TRBV18
TGTGCCAGCTCACCCACCTTCGGACAGGGGGAGGACTATGGCTACACCTTC
CASSPTFGQGEDYGYTF
>TRBJ1-2|-|-|TRBV29-1
TGCAGCGTACCCACCGGGACAAAAGTGAGCTATGGCTACACCTTC
CSVPTGTKVSYGYTF
>TRBJ2-2|-|-|TRBV11-1
TGTGCCAGCAGCTCAGCGCGTGGCACCGGGGAGCTGTTTTTT
CASSSARGTGELFF
>TRBJ1-1|-|once|TRBV30
TGTGCCTGGGACAGATTGAACACTGAAGCTTTCTTT
CAWDRLNTEAFF
>TRBJ2-7|TRBD1|-|TRBV3-1/TRBV3-2
TGTGCCAGCAGCCGAGCCCGGGACAGCTACGAGCAGTACTTC
CASSRARDSYEQYF
>TRBJ2-2|-|-|TRBV11-2
TGTGCCAGCAGCCCAAGCTTGGGGGCGGTCGGGGAGCTGTTTTTT
CASSPSLGAVGELFF
>TRBJ2-7|TRBD1|-|TRBV19
TGTGCCAGTAGTACAAAGGACAGGGGGATACTAAACTACGAGCAGTACTTC
CASSTKDRGILNYEQYF
>TRBJ1-6|TRBD1|-|TRBV4-1
TGCGCCAGCAGCCAAGAAGACAGGGTCCCTTCACCCCTCCACTTT
CASSQEDRVPSPLHF
>TRBJ2-1|-|-|TRBV28
TGTGCCAGCAGTGACAGGTGGGAGCAGTTCTTC
CASSDRWEQFF